This T cell receptor (beta chain) was sequenced during a study of cytomegalovirus exposure and HLA in healthy donors. The germline V gene has CDR1 MNHNY and CDR2 SVGAGI (reference sequence). The CDR3 loop spans 12 amino acids. Trimming took 0 bases from V and 7 from J, leaving 6 bases between them. Amplification used 60 Vbeta primers and 13 Jbeta primers. TCRdb's copy holds only in-frame clones and misses some; the assay was immunoSEQ multiplex PCR. This sample lists 180,000 or so clones; its ten largest clones have about 0.8%. To note about this clone: Its specificity is unknown.

General study findings and limits: The authors later linked a missense DCLRE1C variant to TCR beta V- and J-gene trimming.

This clonotype was obtained from a woman aged 18-35 years in good health and CMV-seropositive. V is TRBV6-6 and J is TRBJ1-2; no firm D call. Input material: PBMCs. The CDR3: CASSYSGTGYTF. CDR3 nucleotide sequence: TGTGCCAGCAGTTACTCGGGCACTGGCTACACCTTC.